The 31 T cell receptor beta chains below were found in one sample sequenced in a study of cytomegalovirus exposure and HLA in healthy donors. Primers: 60 Vbeta forward and 13 Jbeta reverse. The protocol was immunoSEQ multiplex PCR, while the TCRdb copy is restricted to in-frame clones and leaves out a portion. There are more than 80,000 clones in the sample; roughly two thirds occur only once, and approximately 2.2% lies in the top ten. Input material: PBMCs. All receptors derive from a human donor in good health.

J is TRBJ2-5 and V is TRBV11-3; 8 positions match TRBD2. V shed 2 bases, J shed 5 bases, and the junction held 7 bases outside the gene matches. The CDR3 has 15 amino acids. The germline V gene has CDR1 SGHNT and CDR2 YENEEA. CDR3 DNA: TGTGCCAGCAGCTTAATGCGGGGGGCCGAGGAGACCCAGTACTTC. Its translation is CASSLMRGAEETQYF.

This chain uses TRBV5-1 with TRBJ2-7, with 9 positions matching TRBD2. Germline CDR1 reads SGHRS; CDR2 reads YFSETQ. Unmatched junction bases numbered 11, after V lost 2 bases and J lost 2 bases. The CDR3 runs 17 residues. The CDR3 here is CASSFGPGAGGPYEQYF. The CDR3 bases are TGCGCCAGCAGCTTCGGGCCCGGGGCGGGGGGGCCCTACGAGCAGTACTTC.

This rearrangement joins TRBV19 to TRBJ2-3; unclear D gene. V was cut by 3 bases and J by 2 bases, with 15 bases left in between. The CDR3 consists of 16 residues. CDR1 and CDR2 (germline): LNHDA, SQIVND (reference sequence). The CDR3 bases are TGTGCCAGTAGTATCATTTCTGGCCAGAACACAGATACGCAGTATTTT. The encoded protein is CASSIISGQNTDTQYF.

This clone occurred a few times. The genes are TRBV9 and TRBJ2-1, with 9 positions matching TRBD1. The J segment lost 1 base and the V segment lost 4 bases, leaving 6 bases of the junction unmatched. CDR3 size: 16 residues. Germline lookup yields CDR1 SGDLS and CDR2 YYNGEE. Written as DNA, the CDR3 is TGTGCCAGCAGCCCACGGACAGGGGTTTCCTACAATGAGCAGTTCTTC. Its translation: CASSPRTGVSYNEQFF.

CDR3 coding DNA: TGTGCCAGCAGCTTCTACAATGAGCAGTTCTTC. This translates into CASSFYNEQFF. The V call is TRBV25-1, the J call TRBJ2-1; D is undetermined. Germline values: CDR1 MGHDK, CDR2 SYGVNS. The CDR3 has 11 amino acids. V was trimmed by 6 bases and J by 3 bases, leaving 3 bases between them.

In DNA form, the CDR3 reads TGTGCCAGCAGCTCTGGGGCGGAGCTGGAGACCCAGTACTTC. Amino acids: CASSSGAELETQYF. The genes are TRBV13 and TRBJ2-5, with D tentatively TRBD1 (5 bases). Germline CDR1 and CDR2: PRHDT and FYEKMQ (reference sequence). The CDR3 extends over 14 amino acids. Trimming took off 4 bases at V and 5 bases at J, with 14 bases between the two ends.

This clone was found once. J is TRBJ1-5 and V is TRBV27, with D perhaps TRBD1 (6 bases). Germline CDR1 and CDR2: MNHEY and SMNVEV (reference sequence). V was trimmed by 6 bases and J by 2 bases, leaving 11 bases between them. The CDR3 has 14 amino acids. CDR3 coding DNA: TGTGCCAGCAGCAGGGACAACGGCAATCAGCCCCAGCATTTT. Amino acids: CASSRDNGNQPQHF.

The chain combines TRBV9 with TRBJ1-5, with 7 nucleotides matching TRBD1. The germline CDR1 and CDR2 sequences are SGDLS and YYNGEE. V gave up 4 bases and J gave up 7 bases; unmatched junction bases: 11. CDR3 length equals 15 residues. The CDR3 region has the DNA TGTGCCAGCAGCCCAGACGGACAGGCAAGCCAGCCCCAGCATTTT. Translation gives CASSPDGQASQPQHF.

The CDR3 sequence: CASSLDGYGYTF. DNA for the CDR3: TGCGCCAGCAGCTTGGACGGCTATGGCTACACCTTC. The chain links TRBV5-1 to TRBJ1-2; no reliable D call. Between the trimmed V and J ends, which lost 0 bases and 4 bases, there was a span of 4 bases. Germline V gene data show CDR1 as SGHRS and CDR2 as YFSETQ. This CDR3 spans 12 amino acids.

J is TRBJ2-7 and V is TRBV2; 8 nucleotides match TRBD1. Germline values: CDR1 SNHLY, CDR2 FYNNEI. The CDR3 runs 14 residues. V lost 3 bases, J lost 3 bases, and 4 bases stayed unmatched. CDR3 sequence (DNA): TGTGCCAGCAGTGACAGAACAGGGGGCTACGAGCAGTACTTC. Translation gives CASSDRTGGYEQYF.

This clone came up once. This chain uses TRBV4-3 with TRBJ2-2, with a weak D call TRBD1 (6 bases). This CDR3 is 16 amino acids long. Germline V gene lookup returns CDR1 LGHNA and CDR2 YSLEER. V gave up 1 base and J gave up 1 base, with 10 bases separating them. CDR3 nucleotides: TGCGCCAGCAGCCAAGCGGGGACAATGAACACCGGGGAGCTGTTTTTT. Protein product: CASSQAGTMNTGELFF.

The V gene is TRBV5-1, the J gene TRBJ2-7; D may be TRBD1 (6 bases). Germline assignment: CDR1 SGHRS and CDR2 YFSETQ. This CDR3 contains 13 residues. Trimming removed 5 bases at V and 2 bases at J, with 11 bases between. The CDR3 loop reads CASSTRDTYEQYF. The CDR3 nucleotides are TGCGCCAGCAGTACCCGGGACACCTACGAGCAGTACTTC.

The chain joins TRBV11-1 to TRBJ2-7, with D tentatively TRBD1 (6 bases). Germline CDR1 SGHAT, CDR2 FQDESV (reference sequence). The V gene lost 5 bases and the J gene lost 5 bases, with 10 bases spanning the gap. The CDR3 is 12 residues long. CDR3 sequence (DNA): TGTGCCAGCAGCCTACAGGGTCACGAGCAGTACTTC. It translates to CASSLQGHEQYF. Drawing the rest from reference TRBV11-1 and TRBJ2-7, the complete variable domain is EAEVAQSPRYKITEKSQAVAFWCDPISGHATLYWYRQILGQGPELLVQFQDESVVDDSQLPKDRFSAERLKGVDSTLKIQPAELGDSAMYLCASSLQGHEQYFGPGTRLTVT.

This clone was seen just once. An end of the junction differs from the germline gene, which may be a read error. V is TRBV7-7 and J is TRBJ2-2; TRBD1 might be the D (5 bases). The CDR3 sequence is 15 residues long. The germline gives CDR1 SSHAT, CDR2 FNYEAQ (reference sequence). The chain's CDR3 is CASSLGVSGTGELFF. The CDR3 nucleotides are TGTGCTAGCAGCTTAGGGGTCTCGGGCACCGGGGAGCTGTTTTTT.

This chain uses TRBV5-1 with TRBJ2-5; 9 nucleotides line up with TRBD1. The J call may not be correct, given that the DNA end is closer to TRBJ2-7. Germline lookup yields CDR1 SGHRS and CDR2 YFSETQ. The CDR3 totals 14 residues. The CDR3 here is CASSLNTGGGEQYF. DNA for the CDR3: TGCGCCAGCAGCTTAAACACAGGGGGCGGCGAGCAGTACTTC.

V gene TRBV7-3 combines with J gene TRBJ2-3; TRBD2 agrees at 8 bases. CDR1 and CDR2 (germline): SGHTA, FQGTGA. V shed 5 bases and J 2 bases; nucleotides not matched to a gene: 9. This CDR3 contains 16 residues. The CDR3 DNA sequence: TGTGCCAGCAGCAAGCCAGCGGGGGCGACCACAGATACGCAGTATTTT. It translates to CASSKPAGATTDTQYF.

The chain combines TRBV2 with TRBJ1-2, with 8 bases fitting TRBD1. Germline values: CDR1 SNHLY, CDR2 FYNNEI. Losses at the gene ends were 7 bases for V and 7 bases for J; bases not matched to a gene: 11. The CDR3 length is 14 residues. The CDR3 DNA reads as TGTGCCAGCAACCTAGGACAGGGCCTGAGTGGCTACACCTTC. Its translation: CASNLGQGLSGYTF.

J is TRBJ2-3 and V is TRBV5-1, with 13 bases aligning to TRBD2. V shed 4 bases and J 2 bases; nucleotides not matched to a gene: 7. Germline lookup yields CDR1 SGHRS and CDR2 YFSETQ. The CDR3 is made up of 17 amino acids. The CDR3 DNA is TGCGCCAGCAGCGCCCGGACTAGCGGGGGTAACACAGATACGCAGTATTTT. This gives the protein CASSARTSGGNTDTQYF.

The rearrangement links TRBV30 to TRBJ1-1; no clear D. The CDR3 consists of 11 residues. Trimming cost V 1 base and J 7 bases, with 7 bases left between them. CDR1 and CDR2 from the germline V gene are GTSNPN and SVGIG (reference sequence). In nucleotides, the CDR3 is TGTGCCTGGAGTGCCACGGGTGAAGCTTTCTTT. Amino acids: CAWSATGEAFF.

CDR3 in amino acids: CASSRIGGSTDTQYF. CDR3 DNA: TGCGCCAGCAGCCGCATAGGGGGTAGCACAGATACGCAGTATTTT. The chain couples TRBV5-1 to TRBJ2-3; the D gene is possibly TRBD1 (6 bases). Germline loops: CDR1 SGHRS, CDR2 YFSETQ. This CDR3 region has 15 residues. Trimming removed 4 bases at V and 0 bases at J, with 12 bases between.

V and J are TRBV19 and TRBJ1-1; D gene unclear. Trimming removed 7 bases at V and 0 bases at J, with 9 bases between. The CDR3 has 13 residues. Germline-derived CDR1 and CDR2 are LNHDA and SQIVND (reference sequence). The CDR3 loop is CASKLVLNTEAFF. The CDR3 DNA sequence: TGTGCCAGTAAGCTAGTTTTGAACACTGAAGCTTTCTTT.

The chain is built from TRBV9 and TRBJ1-3; D gene ambiguous. V lost 3 bases and J 1 base, leaving 14 bases between the germline ends. Germline CDR1 SGDLS, CDR2 YYNGEE. The CDR3 length is 16 residues. The CDR3 nucleotides are TGTGCCAGCAGCGATGGAGGCGGGGTATCTGGAAACACCATATATTTT. Encoded protein: CASSDGGGVSGNTIYF.

V gene TRBV5-1 combines with J gene TRBJ2-7; D unclear. Between the trimmed V and J ends, which lost 5 bases and 2 bases, there was a span of 5 bases. CDR1 and CDR2 (germline): SGHRS, YFSETQ. CDR3 length: 11 residues. The CDR3 bases are TGCGCCAGCAGGGAGACCTACGAGCAGTACTTC. Translating it yields CASRETYEQYF.

This clone was seen a few times. The V gene is TRBV15, the J gene TRBJ1-4; 8 bases agree with TRBD1. This CDR3 has 15 residues. Trimming removed 2 bases from V and 7 bases from J; junction bases left unmatched: 6. Germline V CDR1 and CDR2: LNHNV, YYDKDF (reference sequence). The CDR3 DNA follows: TGTGCCACCAGCAGAAGGACAGGGTCGCCTGAAAAACTGTTTTTT. Its protein product is CATSRRTGSPEKLFF.

V and J are TRBV29-1 and TRBJ2-5, with 7 bases lining up with TRBD1. The ends lost 7 bases at V and 2 bases at J; junction bases unmatched: 10. The CDR3 is 14 amino acids. CDR1 and CDR2 from the germline V gene are SQVTM and ANQGSEA. The CDR3 region has the DNA TGCAGCGGAACCGGGACAGCCTTACAAGAGACCCAGTACTTC. Its protein is CSGTGTALQETQYF.

In DNA, the CDR3 is TGTGCCAGCAGCTTTTTTGCCCCTAGCGGGGGGCCAGGATCGAACACCGGGGAGCTGTTTTTT. It specifies CASSFFAPSGGPGSNTGELFF. The chain has TRBV7-6 and TRBJ2-2, with TRBD2 matching over 11 bases. Per germline, CDR1 SGHVS and CDR2 FNYEAQ. The ends lost 3 bases at V and 0 bases at J; junction bases unmatched: 15. The CDR3 has 21 amino acids.

This chain's CDR3 is CASSLAPSGGGGTQYF. DNA for the CDR3: TGCGCCAGCAGCTTGGCCCCTAGCGGGGGCGGAGGGACCCAGTACTTC. The chain joins TRBV5-1 to TRBJ2-5; 10 bases are shared with TRBD2. This CDR3 region has 16 residues. V lost 0 bases to trimming and J lost 7 bases; unmatched junction nucleotides: 9. The germline CDR1 and CDR2 sequences are SGHRS and YFSETQ.

The chain joins TRBV10-3 to TRBJ1-5; D is ambiguous. CDR3 length: 14 amino acids. Trimming took 3 bases from V and 6 from J, leaving 12 bases between them. Per the germline V gene, CDR1 is ENHRY and CDR2 is SYGVKD. The CDR3 nucleotides are TGTGCCATCAGTGACGACCTGGGAGCTCAGCCCCAGCATTTT. This codes for CAISDDLGAQPQHF.

The chain has TRBV11-3 and TRBJ1-4, with 8 bases that match TRBD1. From germline, CDR1 is SGHNT and CDR2 YENEEA. CDR3 length equals 13 residues. J lost 4 bases, V lost 5 bases, and 0 bases had no gene match. CDR3 sequence: CASSGQGNEKLFF. The CDR3 bases are TGTGCCAGCAGCGGACAGGGTAATGAAAAACTGTTTTTT.

The rearrangement joins TRBV7-9 to TRBJ2-7, with 16 bases identical to TRBD2. Germline CDR1 reads SEHNR; CDR2 reads FQNEAQ (reference sequence). V dropped 5 bases and J dropped 2; count of bases not matched to a gene: 6. The CDR3 is made up of 17 amino acids. The DNA of the CDR3 is TGTGCCAGCAGCCGCGGGACTAGCGGGGGGGGCACCTACGAGCAGTACTTC. Protein: CASSRGTSGGGTYEQYF.

This clone was seen a handful of times. The chain employs TRBV7-2 and TRBJ1-5, with a possible D match to TRBD1 (6 bases). Looked up from germline, CDR1 is SGHTA and CDR2 is FQGNSA. Trimming took 1 base from V and 3 from J, leaving 13 bases between them. The CDR3 is 16 amino acids. The CDR3 reads CASSLGAGVLNQPQHF. Written as DNA, the CDR3 is TGTGCCAGCAGCTTAGGGGCAGGGGTTCTCAATCAGCCCCAGCATTTT.